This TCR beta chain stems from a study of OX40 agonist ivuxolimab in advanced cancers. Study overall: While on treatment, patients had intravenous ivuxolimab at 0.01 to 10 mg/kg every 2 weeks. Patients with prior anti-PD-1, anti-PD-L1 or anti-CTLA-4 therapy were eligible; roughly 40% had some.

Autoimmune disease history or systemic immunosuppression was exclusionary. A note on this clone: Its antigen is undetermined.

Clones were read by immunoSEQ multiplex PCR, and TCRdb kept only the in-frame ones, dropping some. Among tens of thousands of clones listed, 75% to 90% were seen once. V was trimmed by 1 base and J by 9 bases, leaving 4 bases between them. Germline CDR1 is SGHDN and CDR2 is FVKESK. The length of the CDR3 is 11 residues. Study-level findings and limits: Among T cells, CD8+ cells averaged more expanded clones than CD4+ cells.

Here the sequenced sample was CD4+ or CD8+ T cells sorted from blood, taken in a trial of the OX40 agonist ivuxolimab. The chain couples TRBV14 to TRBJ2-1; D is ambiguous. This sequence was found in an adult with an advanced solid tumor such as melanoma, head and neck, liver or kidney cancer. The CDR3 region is CASSQVSEQFF. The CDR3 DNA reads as TGTGCCAGCAGCCAAGTTTCTGAGCAGTTCTTC. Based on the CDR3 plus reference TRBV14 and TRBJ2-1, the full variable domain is EAGVTQFPSHSVIEKGQTVTLRCDPISGHDNLYWYRRVMGKEIKFLLHFVKESKQDESGMPNNRFLAERTGGTYSTLKVQPAELEDSGVYFCASSQVSEQFFGPGTRLTVL.